A selection of T cell receptor beta chains follows, all from one sample in a study of T cells after yellow fever vaccination. TCRdb reprocessed the 5' RACE reads via MiXCR and lists one record per CDR3 protein. Seen here are about 580,000 distinct CDR3 sequences, about 15% observed once, and the top ten hold 17%. Sequencing was performed on PBMCs, taken around 5 days after the first yellow fever vaccination. All receptors derive from a man in his late teens or twenties who received the YFV17D yellow fever vaccine. Both conserved end residues are part of each CDR3. A D gene is named only where the DNA matches it firmly. Part of the rows lack a size; the others show once, few, many or a class for expanded clones.

v_call	clone_size	d_call	j_call	cdr3_nt	cdr3_aa
TRBV20-1	.	.	TRBJ2-2	TGCAGTGCGCCTCTAGCAGCCAACACCGGGGAGCTGTTTTTT	CSAPLAANTGELFF
TRBV19	.	.	TRBJ1-2	TGTGCCAGTAGTGGGAGCCTAAGGCGCATTCATAACTATGGCTACACCTTC	CASSGSLRRIHNYGYTF
TRBV20-1	many	.	TRBJ1-1	TGCAGTGCTAGTCCGACAGGGAACACTGAAGCTTTCTTT	CSASPTGNTEAFF
TRBV7-3	.	.	TRBJ2-3	TGTGCCAGCAGTTTATCAGGGTGGACCAACACAGATACGCAGTATTTT	CASSLSGWTNTDTQYF
TRBV20-1	few	TRBD2	TRBJ2-3	TGCAGTGCTGCCCTAGCGGGGGCCTTCACGGATACGCAGTATTTT	CSAALAGAFTDTQYF
TRBV25-1	.	TRBD1	TRBJ2-3	TGTGCCAGCAGTGAAGGGCAGGGGGCGGGGGATACGCAGTATTTT	CASSEGQGAGDTQYF
TRBV3-1	.	.	TRBJ2-5	TGTGCCAGCAGCCAAAGAAGGGTCGGGGCGTACCAAGAGACCCAGTACTTC	CASSQRRVGAYQETQYF
TRBV11-2	.	.	TRBJ1-3	TGTGCCAGCAGCTTTATGAGGGTTAGTCGTTCGGGCGGAAACACCATATATTTT	CASSFMRVSRSGGNTIYF
TRBV5-1	.	.	TRBJ2-6	TGCGCCAGCAGCATTCCTCAAATCTCTGGGGCCAACGTCCTGACTTTC	CASSIPQISGANVLTF
TRBV20-1	many	.	TRBJ2-3	TGCAGTGCTAGAGGCGGCAGCACAGATACGCAGTATTTT	CSARGGSTDTQYF
TRBV7-2	.	.	TRBJ2-5	TGTGCCAGCAGCCCGCTCGGAGGGGGGGAGACCCAGTACTTC	CASSPLGGGETQYF
TRBV3-1	.	TRBD2	TRBJ2-2	TGTGCCACAGAACCGTATAGCGGGACCGGGGAGCTGTTTTTT	CATEPYSGTGELFF
TRBV6-5	few	.	TRBJ2-2	TGTGCCAGCAGTTACAGCATTCGGGGTCACGGGGAGCTGTTTTTT	CASSYSIRGHGELFF
TRBV6-2/TRBV6-3	few	.	TRBJ1-5	TGTGCCAGCAGTTACGAAGGGGCAGACCAGCATTTT	CASSYEGADQHF
TRBV4-3	.	.	TRBJ2-1	TGCGCCAGCAGTAGGGGGGGCAACTACAATGAGCAGTTCTTC	CASSRGGNYNEQFF
TRBV2	.	TRBD1	TRBJ2-2	TGTGCCAGCGGGGACAGCACCGGGGAGCTGTTTTTT	CASGDSTGELFF
TRBV7-2	many	.	TRBJ2-5	TGTGCCAGCAGCTTAGTACTAGTGGAGACCCAGTACTTC	CASSLVLVETQYF
TRBV6-2/TRBV6-3	few	TRBD1	TRBJ2-7	TGTGCCAGCAGTTACGGCGACAGGGTGGCCTACGAGCAGTACTTC	CASSYGDRVAYEQYF
TRBV19	.	.	TRBJ1-5	TGTGCCAGTAGTATGCCCTGGGAGGGGAACCAGCCCCAGCATTTT	CASSMPWEGNQPQHF
TRBV7-9	.	.	TRBJ2-5	TGTGCCAGCAGTCCACCCTTTTTCGCAGGGTCAGAAGAGACCCAGTACTTC	CASSPPFFAGSEETQYF
TRBV5-1	.	.	TRBJ2-1	TGCGCCAGCAGCTTATTGGGCCGGAATGAGCAGTTCTTC	CASSLLGRNEQFF
TRBV10-2	few	.	TRBJ2-7	TGCGCCAGCAGCCCGGTCGGCTCCACCTACGAGCAGTACTTC	CASSPVGSTYEQYF
TRBV20-1	many	TRBD1	TRBJ1-6	TGCAGTGGGAAGATGACAGGGCGATCACCCCTCCACTTT	CSGKMTGRSPLHF
TRBV6-2/TRBV6-3	.	TRBD2	TRBJ2-5	TGTGCCAGCAGTTATTATGAGCGGGGCGGACTACAAGAGACCCAGTACTTC	CASSYYERGGLQETQYF
TRBV12-3/TRBV12-4	many	.	TRBJ2-3	TGTGCCAGCAGGTCAGACAGGCCACCTAGCACAGATACGCAGTATTTT	CASRSDRPPSTDTQYF
TRBV5-1	.	TRBD2	TRBJ2-3	TGCGCCAGCAGCTTACCGACTAGCGGAGGCACAGATACGCAGTATTTT	CASSLPTSGGTDTQYF
TRBV5-1	few	TRBD1	TRBJ2-7	TGCGCCAGCAGCGTAGGGGACAGGTCGGGCAACGAGCAGTACTTC	CASSVGDRSGNEQYF
TRBV6-6	many	.	TRBJ1-3	TGTGCCAGCAGCCCACGCTCTGGAAACACCATATATTTT	CASSPRSGNTIYF
TRBV7-2	.	TRBD1	TRBJ1-6	TGTGCCAGCAGCTCCAGGCAGGGGGCAGGTTCACCCCTCCACTTT	CASSSRQGAGSPLHF
TRBV10-3	.	.	TRBJ2-1	TGTGCCATCAGTGAGTCGAAGGGGAGCTCCTACAATGAGCAGTTCTTC	CAISESKGSSYNEQFF
TRBV7-2	few	TRBD2	TRBJ2-5	TGTGCCAGCAGCCGGACTAGCGGGGGGGGCCCAGAGACCCAGTACTTC	CASSRTSGGGPETQYF
TRBV5-6	.	.	TRBJ1-3	TGTGCCAGCAGCTTCGACGGTGTCTCTGGAAACACCATATATTTT	CASSFDGVSGNTIYF
TRBV7-9	few	TRBD1	TRBJ2-7	TGTGCCAGCAGCCCGGACGGGACAGGGGGAACCTACGAGCAGTACTTC	CASSPDGTGGTYEQYF
TRBV28	.	.	TRBJ2-1	TGTGCCAGCAGTTGGAGCTACGGGCAGGGGGGACATGAGCAGTTCTTC	CASSWSYGQGGHEQFF